The present entry profiles one TCR beta chain with its context. Its target is unknown. This sample stems from a study of lymphopenia after photon versus proton radiotherapy. Study results and limitations: Only patients who died were analyzed for survival; proton advantage is unproven.

Sequencing was performed with immunoSEQ multiplex PCR; in TCRdb, only in-frame clones are kept and a portion is missing. The sample shows 30,000 to 35,000 clones, about 88% of them seen only once. Germline V gene data show CDR1 as SGHDN and CDR2 as FVKESK. The CDR3 spans 17 residues. Losses at the gene ends were 2 bases for V and 3 bases for J; bases not matched to a gene: 10. This chain connects TRBV14 to TRBJ2-5, with 9 nucleotides matching TRBD1. The receptor was derived from a woman between 65 and 79 years old with pancreatic cancer. Some clones in this sample may be carry-over from other donors' samples. The sequencing here drew on peripheral blood, taken from a patient treated with proton-based radiotherapy. The CDR3 protein is CASSQLTGGRREETQYF. CDR3 DNA sequence: TGTGCCAGCAGCCAACTTACAGGGGGCAGGAGGGAAGAGACCCAGTACTTC.